This TCR beta chain was found in a study of blood T cell repertoires in COVID-19. In the study overall: Collection of acute and convalescent COVID-19 samples took place in the United States, Italy and Spain.

Germline CDR1 SGHAT, CDR2 FQDESV (reference sequence). The CDR3 consists of 13 residues. Trimming pared 5 bases from V and 8 bases from J, leaving 15 bases between. Under the authors' procedure: How many nucleated cells were present was estimated from reference gene primer amplification. Produced via immunoSEQ multiplex PCR; TCRdb's table is partial and in-frame only. V and J calls and clone size are as listed in that table; D and trimming were resolved from the DNA. Of about 120,000 clones listed, just over 75% are singletons. Sequencing was done on a sample of peripheral blood. The sequence was collected from a woman of 80 years or more with acute or convalescent COVID-19. The chain employs TRBV11-1 and TRBJ1-2, with a weak D call TRBD1 (5 bases). The CDR3: CASSGVSGGGYTF. CDR3 DNA sequence: TGTGCCAGCAGCGGAGTGTCCGGGGGAGGCTACACCTTC.